These 16 T cell receptor beta chains were sequenced from one sample in a study of CD8 T cells in ankylosing spondylitis. A single record per CDR3 protein comes from TCRdb applying MiXCR to the 5' RACE reads. The table lists some 30,000 distinct CDR3 sequences, 30% of them singletons, with about 48% in the top ten. The sample consisted of synovial fluid, either unsorted or a sorted T cell fraction (not recorded which). The receptors were sampled from a male donor with ankylosing spondylitis.

This chain connects TRBV20-1 to TRBJ2-3; 14 bases are shared with TRBD2. Germline loops: CDR1 DFQATT, CDR2 SNEGSKA (reference sequence). The CDR3 runs 19 residues. Trimming took 5 bases from V and 4 from J; bases not matched to a gene: 17. CDR3 amino acids: CSADRIPGLAGEGADTQYF. The CDR3 nucleotides are TGCAGTGCTGATAGGATCCCGGGACTAGCGGGAGAGGGAGCAGATACGCAGTATTTT.

This chain links TRBV2 with TRBJ2-1, with D possibly being TRBD2 (6 bases). Per the germline V gene, CDR1 is SNHLY and CDR2 is FYNNEI. V lost 7 bases and J 0 bases, leaving 10 bases between the germline ends. The CDR3 is 14 amino acids. This CDR3 reads CASMGGTSYNEQFF. The CDR3 region has the DNA TGTGCCAGCATGGGCGGGACCTCCTACAATGAGCAGTTCTTC. The full variable domain, rest sourced from reference TRBV2 and TRBJ2-1, is EPEVTQTPSHQVTQMGQEVILRCVPISNHLYFYWYRQILGQKVEFLVSFYNNEISEKSEIFDDQFSVERPDGSNFTLKIRSTKLEDSAMYFCASMGGTSYNEQFFGPGTRLTVL.

The V gene is TRBV5-1, the J gene TRBJ1-1; D not certain. From germline, CDR1 is SGHRS and CDR2 YFSETQ. The germline V and J ends were trimmed by 0 bases and 1 base, with 10 bases remaining between them. The CDR3 runs to 15 residues. The CDR3 region is CASSLAEVGNTEAFF. The CDR3 DNA reads TGCGCCAGCAGCTTGGCCGAGGTTGGGAACACTGAAGCTTTCTTT.

This clonotype has only one observation. The chain couples TRBV27 to TRBJ2-2, with a possible D match to TRBD2 (7 bases). This CDR3 comprises 16 residues. Trimming left V 5 bases short and J 4 bases short, with 17 bases between. Germline CDR1 MNHEY, CDR2 SMNVEV (reference sequence). CDR3 nucleotide sequence: TGTGCCAGCAGTCCCCCCGGGGGGCGTCTCACCGGGGAGCTGTTTTTT. This translates into CASSPPGGRLTGELFF.

The chain combines TRBV10-2 with TRBJ2-7; TRBD1 is a possible D gene (5 bases). The CDR3 spans 15 residues. Between the trimmed V and J ends, which lost 4 bases and 0 bases, there was a span of 13 bases. Per germline, CDR1 WSHSY and CDR2 SAAADI. CDR3 in amino acids: CASSATDRPSYEQYV. CDR3 nucleotides: TGCGCCAGCAGTGCGACAGACAGACCCTCCTACGAGCAGTACGTC.

In this sample, this clonotype turned up a few times. The germline gene is not matched at one end of the junction; a read error may be the cause. The V and J genes are TRBV20-1 and TRBJ2-1; 9 bases line up with TRBD1. The CDR3 runs 15 residues. CDR1 is DFQATT, CDR2 SNEGSKA, per germline (reference sequence). The CDR3 protein is CSAREGTGWNNEQFF. The CDR3 bases are TGCAGTGCCAGAGAGGGGACAGGGTGGAACAATGAGCAGTTCTTC.

This chain joins TRBV12-3 or TRBV12-4 and TRBJ1-6; D is unresolved. The CDR3 runs 14 residues. V lost 3 bases to trimming and J lost 10 bases, with 13 bases between them. The CDR3 sequence: CASSLSANRSPLHF. The DNA for the CDR3 is TGTGCCAGCAGTTTGTCAGCCAACCGATCACCCCTCCACTTT.

This clonotype was seen a single time. The chain joins TRBV27 to TRBJ1-3; tentatively, D is TRBD1 (6 bases). The ends were cut back, 6 bases at V and 4 bases at J, with 19 bases in the middle. This CDR3 has 16 residues. Germline values: CDR1 MNHEY, CDR2 SMNVEV (reference sequence). The CDR3 loop is CASRETPDSWGNTIYF. The DNA of the CDR3 is TGTGCCAGCAGAGAAACCCCGGACAGTTGGGGAAACACCATATATTTT.

The CDR3 protein is CASRRGYEQYV. The CDR3 bases are TGTGCCAGCAGGAGGGGATACGAGCAGTACGTC. This chain uses TRBV2 with TRBJ2-7; D may be TRBD1 or TRBD2 (5 bases each). This CDR3 region has 11 residues. Trimming removed 6 bases from V and 4 bases from J, with 7 bases in between. CDR1 and CDR2 from the germline V gene are SNHLY and FYNNEI.

The chain joins TRBV27 to TRBJ2-2; D tentatively fits TRBD1 or TRBD2 (5 bases each). With 2 bases removed from V and 5 bases from J, the gap between germline ends came to 15 bases. This CDR3 has 16 amino acids. Germline V gene lookup returns CDR1 MNHEY and CDR2 SMNVEV (reference sequence). The CDR3 protein is CASSLPGLLGTGELFF. CDR3 nucleotides: TGTGCCAGCAGTTTACCGGGGCTTCTCGGGACCGGGGAGCTGTTTTTT.

This clonotype was seen once. The chain joins TRBV2 to TRBJ2-3; no firm D call. CDR3 length: 13 residues. V was clipped by 5 bases and J by 0 bases, with 6 bases between them. CDR1 and CDR2 (germline): SNHLY, FYNNEI. CDR3 protein: CASSRASTDTQYF. Here the CDR3 DNA reads TGTGCCAGCAGTCGGGCTAGCACAGATACGCAGTATTTT.

This chain connects TRBV20-1 to TRBJ1-1; 7 nucleotides agree with TRBD1. Germline V gene sequence: CDR1 DFQATT, CDR2 SNEGSKA (reference sequence). Trimming at V came to 6 bases and at J to 3 bases, leaving 4 bases not matched to a gene. The CDR3 totals 12 residues. CDR3 region: CSALRGDTEAFF. CDR3 bases: TGCAGTGCCCTCAGGGGGGACACTGAAGCTTTCTTT.

The J gene is TRBJ1-2, the V gene TRBV5-6, with D perhaps matching TRBD1 (5 bases). The germline gives CDR1 SGHDT, CDR2 YYEEEE. The CDR3 covers 16 residues. Trimming cost V 6 bases and J 4 bases, with 22 bases left between them. DNA of the CDR3: TGTGCCAGCAACCCCAAATTGACAGTTAATTCCTATGGCTACACCTTC. Its translation is CASNPKLTVNSYGYTF.

About this clonotype itself: Here the CDR3 omits its conserved ending phenylalanine or tryptophan, so a read error is the likely source. This chain links TRBV27 with TRBJ1-1; perhaps TRBD1 as D (5 bases). Germline V gene sequence: CDR1 MNHEY, CDR2 SMNVEV (reference sequence). Trimming shortened V by 6 bases and J by 3 bases, and 11 bases separated the two germline ends. This CDR3 comprises 13 residues. This chain's CDR3 is CASRQGSHTEAFL. The CDR3 region has the DNA TGTGCCAGCAGGCAGGGATCCCACACTGAAGCTTTCCTT.

V is TRBV11-2 and J is TRBJ2-7, with TRBD1 identical over 10 bases. With V trimmed by 0 bases and J by 3 bases, 5 bases remained unmatched. In germline, CDR1 is SGHAT, CDR2 FQNNGV. CDR3 length: 16 residues. Here the CDR3 reads CASSLDLGDRGYEQYF. CDR3 bases: TGTGCCAGCAGCTTAGATTTGGGGGACAGGGGCTACGAGCAGTACTTC.

This clonotype was observed a few times. The rearrangement links TRBV11-2 to TRBJ2-1, with 10 bases lining up with TRBD2. The CDR3 has 14 residues. Germline V gene sequence: CDR1 SGHAT, CDR2 FQNNGV. V shed 1 base, J shed 10 bases, and the junction held 4 bases outside the gene matches. The CDR3 region has the DNA TGTGCCAGCAGCTTAGTCCTAGCGGGAGAAGAGCAGTTCTTC. Amino acids: CASSLVLAGEEQFF. The full variable domain, rest sourced from reference TRBV11-2 and TRBJ2-1, is EAGVAQSPRYKIIEKRQSVAFWCNPISGHATLYWYQQILGQGPKLLIQFQNNGVVDDSQLPKDRFSAERLKGVDSTLKIQPAKLEDSAVYLCASSLVLAGEEQFFGPGTRLTVL.